This TCR beta chain was documented in a study of T cell responses to AZD1222 COVID-19 vaccine. Study-wide results and limits: Repertoires were sampled only after the peak T cell response. Reports say nearly half of spike-specific TCRs go after unmutated variant regions. Spike-specific TCR breadth and depth rose after two AZD1222 doses.

The CDR3 contains 12 residues. Germline V gene data show CDR1 as MGHRA and CDR2 as YSYEKL. V lost 3 bases and J 3 bases, leaving 2 bases between the germline ends. Worth noting for this clone: Its specificity is not known.

Method: immunoSEQ multiplex PCR; TCRdb's copy keeps in-frame clones and lacks some. The profile shows about 200,000 clones, approximately 93% of them singletons. J is TRBJ1-4 and V is TRBV4-1; no reliable D call. The sequences come from peripheral blood, collected 28 days after the second AZD1222 dose. The source is an adult who received the AZD1222 COVID-19 vaccine. In DNA form, the CDR3 reads TGCGCCAGCAGCCACCCTAATGAAAAACTGTTTTTT. Protein product: CASSHPNEKLFF.